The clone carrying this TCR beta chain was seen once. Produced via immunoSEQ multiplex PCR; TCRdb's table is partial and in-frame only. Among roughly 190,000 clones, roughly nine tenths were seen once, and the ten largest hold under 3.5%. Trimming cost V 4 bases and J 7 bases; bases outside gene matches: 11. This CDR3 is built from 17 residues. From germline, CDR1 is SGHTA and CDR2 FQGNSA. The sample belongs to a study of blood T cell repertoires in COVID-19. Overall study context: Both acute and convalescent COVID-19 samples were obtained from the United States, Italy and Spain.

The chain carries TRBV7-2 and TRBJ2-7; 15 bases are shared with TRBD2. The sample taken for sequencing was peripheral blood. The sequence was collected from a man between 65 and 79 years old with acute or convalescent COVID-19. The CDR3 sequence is CASSSGLAGGRMGEQYF. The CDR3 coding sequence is TGTGCCAGCAGCTCGGGACTAGCGGGGGGCCGGATGGGAGAGCAGTACTTC.